One sample yielded the 17 T cell receptor beta chains listed below, sequenced in a study of blood T cell repertoires in COVID-19. This table comes from immunoSEQ multiplex PCR, and its TCRdb copy is limited to in-frame clones, with some not included. Found here are around 20,000 clones, roughly nine tenths of them singletons; the top ten hold roughly 4.2%. Input material: peripheral blood. The receptors were gathered from a human donor in a cohort sampled during active COVID-19.

The chain uses TRBV19 and TRBJ2-3; 11 bases map to TRBD2. Looked up from germline, CDR1 is LNHDA and CDR2 is SQIVND (reference sequence). The CDR3 runs 15 residues. The V gene end was trimmed by 5 bases and the J gene end by 6 bases; junction bases not matched to a gene: 7. The CDR3 loop is CASSPVAGGADTQYF. The CDR3 nucleotides read TGTGCCAGTAGTCCCGTAGCGGGAGGGGCGGATACGCAGTATTTT. The full variable domain, with the rest looked up from reference TRBV19 and TRBJ2-3, is DGGITQSPKYLFRKEGQNVTLSCEQNLNHDAMYWYRQDPGQGLRLIYYSQIVNDFQKGDIAEGYSVSREKKESFPLTVTSAQKNPTAFYLCASSPVAGGADTQYFGPGTRLTVL.

The chain combines TRBV11-2 with TRBJ2-1, with TRBD2 matching over 9 bases. Losses at the gene ends were 1 base for V and 5 bases for J; bases not matched to a gene: 9. The CDR3 is 17 amino acids. Looked up from germline, CDR1 is SGHAT and CDR2 is FQNNGV. CDR3 coding DNA: TGTGCCAGCAGCTTAGGGCTTTCCCTAGCGGGGAACAATGAGCAGTTCTTC. It translates to CASSLGLSLAGNNEQFF.

The J gene is TRBJ2-7, the V gene TRBV27; D ambiguous. Germline CDR1 reads MNHEY; CDR2 reads SMNVEV (reference sequence). V was pared by 6 bases and J by 3 bases, with 3 bases between. The CDR3 extends over 10 amino acids. The CDR3 nucleotides are TGTGCCAGCAGACACTACGAGCAGTACGTC. This encodes CASRHYEQYV.

This CDR3 is CASSPMGIMQSPLHF. As DNA, the CDR3 is TGTGCCAGCAGCCCAATGGGCATCATGCAATCACCCCTCCACTTT. V is TRBV7-9 and J is TRBJ1-6; D gene unclear. Germline values: CDR1 SEHNR, CDR2 FQNEAQ (reference sequence). V dropped 5 bases and J dropped 10 bases, with 18 bases sitting between them. The CDR3 sequence is 15 residues long. Variable domain in full (rest from reference TRBV7-9 and TRBJ1-6): DTGVSQNPRHKITKRGQNVTFRCDPISEHNRLYWYRQTLGQGPEFLTYFQNEAQLEKSRLLSDRFSAERPKGSFSTLEIQRTEQGDSAMYLCASSPMGIMQSPLHFGNGTRLTVT.

The rearrangement joins TRBV5-8 to TRBJ2-3, with TRBD2 identical over 10 bases. The CDR3 sequence is 17 residues long. In germline, CDR1 is SGHTS, CDR2 YDEGEE. The V segment lost 0 bases and the J segment 6 bases; nucleotides outside the gene matches: 10. The CDR3 DNA sequence: TGTGCCAGCAGCTTGGAACCTCTAGCGGGAGCCCCGGATACGCAGTATTTT. Protein product: CASSLEPLAGAPDTQYF.

V gene TRBV3-1 (or the pseudogene TRBV3-2) combines with J gene TRBJ2-1; 12 nucleotides align to TRBD2. Germline V gene data show CDR1 as LGHDT and CDR2 as YNNKEL (reference sequence). The V segment lost 3 bases and the J segment 9 bases; nucleotides outside the gene matches: 12. The CDR3 totals 17 residues. As DNA, the CDR3 is TGTGCCAGCAGCCATCCGACTCCTAGCGGGGGGGCAGCTGAGCAGTTCTTC. Protein sequence: CASSHPTPSGGAAEQFF.

This clone appeared a single time. The genes are TRBV6-5 and TRBJ2-1; tentatively, D is TRBD1 (6 bases). V lost 0 bases and J lost 4, with 10 bases in between. Germline V gene lookup returns CDR1 MNHEY and CDR2 SVGAGI. The CDR3 has 15 residues. The CDR3 nucleotides read TGTGCCAGCAGTTACTCCGGACAGATATACAATGAGCAGTTCTTC. Its protein is CASSYSGQIYNEQFF.

The rearrangement joins TRBV7-2 to TRBJ2-3; 8 bases are a match to TRBD2. Germline V CDR1 and CDR2: SGHTA, FQGNSA. Trimming removed 5 bases from V and 3 bases from J; junction bases left unmatched: 10. The CDR3 covers 16 residues. CDR3 in DNA: TGTGCCAGCAGCCCCCGAGGGACTAGAGCGACAGATACGCAGTATTTT. Its protein product is CASSPRGTRATDTQYF.

The chain recombines TRBV27 with TRBJ2-4; perhaps TRBD1 as D (5 bases). The V gene lost 2 bases and the J gene lost 2 bases, with 7 bases spanning the gap. The CDR3 has 14 amino acids. The germline CDR1 and CDR2 sequences are MNHEY and SMNVEV (reference sequence). The CDR3 DNA reads as TGTGCCAGCAGTTTACAGGGTACCAAAAACATTCAGTACTTC. Translation gives CASSLQGTKNIQYF.

Here the CDR3 DNA reads TGTGCCAGCAGCTCTCATCTGGGGACAGGGGGGAATCAGCCCCAGCATTTT. Translating gives CASSSHLGTGGNQPQHF. The rearrangement links TRBV7-2 to TRBJ1-5, with 11 bases fitting TRBD1. Germline loops: CDR1 SGHTA, CDR2 FQGNSA. The CDR3 extends over 17 amino acids. The trim removed 4 bases at V and 4 bases at J, leaving 9 bases unmatched. Looking up the rest from reference TRBV7-2 and TRBJ1-5 gives the full variable domain: GAGVSQSPSNKVTEKGKDVELRCDPISGHTALYWYRQSLGQGLEFLIYFQGNSAPDKSGLPSDRFSAERTGGSVSTLTIQRTQQEDSAVYLCASSSHLGTGGNQPQHFGDGTRLSIL.

The chain is built from TRBV28 and TRBJ2-5; D ambiguous. V lost 2 bases and J lost 4, with 8 bases in between. From germline, CDR1 is MDHEN and CDR2 SYDVKM. This CDR3 spans 13 amino acids. The CDR3 here is CASSLSTPETQYF. The CDR3 DNA reads TGTGCCAGCAGTTTAAGCACGCCAGAGACCCAGTACTTC.

V usage is TRBV19 and J usage is TRBJ1-6, with TRBD1 identical over 9 bases. Trimming removed 5 bases from V and 9 bases from J; junction bases left unmatched: 11. The CDR3 runs 16 residues. Germline V gives CDR1 LNHDA, CDR2 SQIVND (reference sequence). CDR3 in amino acids: CASSPVQGARGSPLHF. The CDR3 region has the DNA TGTGCCAGTAGTCCCGTACAGGGGGCCCGGGGTTCACCCCTCCACTTT. The full variable domain, completed using reference TRBV19 and TRBJ1-6, is DGGITQSPKYLFRKEGQNVTLSCEQNLNHDAMYWYRQDPGQGLRLIYYSQIVNDFQKGDIAEGYSVSREKKESFPLTVTSAQKNPTAFYLCASSPVQGARGSPLHFGNGTRLTVT.

The rearrangement uses TRBV21-1 and TRBJ2-1; the table names TRBD1, a call not compared with the DNA. TRBV21-1 is tagged as a pseudogene. The CDR3 is 12 amino acids. The CDR3 spells CASSNRGNEQFF. Written as DNA, the CDR3 is TGTGCCAGCAGCAATAGGGGCAATGAGCAGTTCTTC.

The genes are TRBV25-1 and TRBJ1-1; no definite D call. V gave up 8 bases and J gave up 4 bases, with 20 bases separating them. CDR3 size: 15 residues. CDR1 and CDR2 (germline): MGHDK, SYGVNS. The CDR3 DNA sequence: TGTGCCAGCGGCCGAGGAGGCAGTGCTGTCACTGAAGCTTTCTTT. It specifies CASGRGGSAVTEAFF.

V gene TRBV12-3 or TRBV12-4 combines with J gene TRBJ2-1; 8 nucleotides line up with TRBD2. The CDR3 sequence is 13 residues long. Losses at the gene ends were 5 bases for V and 9 bases for J; bases not matched to a gene: 6. CDR3 nucleotides: TGTGCCAGCAGTCTTTCGGGGGGGGGTGAGCAGTTCTTC. This translates into CASSLSGGGEQFF.

This chain connects TRBV9 to TRBJ2-5; 9 bases match TRBD2. The CDR3 contains 15 residues. Losses at the gene ends were 1 base for V and 5 bases for J; bases not matched to a gene: 6. The germline V gene has CDR1 SGDLS and CDR2 YYNGEE. The CDR3 here is CASSVSAGGLETQYF. In DNA form, the CDR3 reads TGTGCCAGCAGCGTATCAGCGGGGGGCTTGGAGACCCAGTACTTC.

The V call is TRBV19, the J call TRBJ1-5; a possible D gene is TRBD1 (6 bases). The CDR3 is 12 residues long. Germline-derived CDR1 and CDR2 are LNHDA and SQIVND (reference sequence). V shed 4 bases and J shed 9 bases, with 10 bases lying between them. For the CDR3, the DNA is TGTGCCAGTAGTAAGACAGGCGGGCCCCAGCATTTT. Translated: CASSKTGGPQHF.